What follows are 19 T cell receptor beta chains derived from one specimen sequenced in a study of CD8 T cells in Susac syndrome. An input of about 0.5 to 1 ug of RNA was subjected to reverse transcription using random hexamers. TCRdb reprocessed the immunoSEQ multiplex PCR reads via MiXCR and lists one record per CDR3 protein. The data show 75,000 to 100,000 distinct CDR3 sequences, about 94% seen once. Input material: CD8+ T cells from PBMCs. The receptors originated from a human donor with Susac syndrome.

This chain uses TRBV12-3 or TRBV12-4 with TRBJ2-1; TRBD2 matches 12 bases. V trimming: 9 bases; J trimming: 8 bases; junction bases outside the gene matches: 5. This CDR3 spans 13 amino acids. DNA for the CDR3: TGTGCCAGTGGACTAGCGGGAAGGTATGAGCAGTTCTTC. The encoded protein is CASGLAGRYEQFF.

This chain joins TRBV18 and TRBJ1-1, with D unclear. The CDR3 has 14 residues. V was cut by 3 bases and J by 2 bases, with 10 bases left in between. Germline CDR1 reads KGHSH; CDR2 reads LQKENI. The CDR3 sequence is CASSPAGINTEAFF. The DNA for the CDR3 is TGTGCCAGCTCACCTGCGGGGATTAACACTGAAGCTTTCTTT. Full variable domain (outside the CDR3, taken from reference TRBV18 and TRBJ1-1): NAGVMQNPRHLVRRRGQEARLRCSPMKGHSHVYWYRQLPEEGLKFMVYLQKENIIDESGMPKERFSAEFPKEGPSILRIQQVVRGDSAAYFCASSPAGINTEAFFGQGTRLTVV.

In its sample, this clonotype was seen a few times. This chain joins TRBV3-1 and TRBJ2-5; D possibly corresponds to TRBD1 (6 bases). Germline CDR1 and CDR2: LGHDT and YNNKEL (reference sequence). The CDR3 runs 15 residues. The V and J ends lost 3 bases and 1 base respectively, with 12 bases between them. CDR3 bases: TGTGCCAGCAGCCAGGGGGACAAGCCCCAAGAGACCCAGTACTTC. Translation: CASSQGDKPQETQYF.

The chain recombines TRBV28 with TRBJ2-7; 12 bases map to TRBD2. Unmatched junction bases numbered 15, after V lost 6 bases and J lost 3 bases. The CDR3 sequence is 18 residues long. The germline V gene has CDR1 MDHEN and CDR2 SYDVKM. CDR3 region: CASSSFGEMTSGSYEQYF. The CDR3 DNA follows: TGTGCCAGCAGCTCCTTCGGGGAAATGACTAGCGGGAGCTACGAGCAGTACTTC.

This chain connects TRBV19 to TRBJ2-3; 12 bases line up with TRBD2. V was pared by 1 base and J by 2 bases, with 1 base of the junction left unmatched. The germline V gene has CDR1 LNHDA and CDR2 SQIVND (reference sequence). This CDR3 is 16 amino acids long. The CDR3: CASSIGLAGATDTQYF. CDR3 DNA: TGTGCCAGTAGTATAGGACTAGCGGGGGCCACAGATACGCAGTATTTT.

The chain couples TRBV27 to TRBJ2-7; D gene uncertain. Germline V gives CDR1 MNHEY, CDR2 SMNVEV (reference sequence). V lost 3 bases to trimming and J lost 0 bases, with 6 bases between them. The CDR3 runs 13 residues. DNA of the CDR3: TGTGCCAGCAGTTTCTCATCCTCCTACGAGCAGTACTTC. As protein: CASSFSSSYEQYF.

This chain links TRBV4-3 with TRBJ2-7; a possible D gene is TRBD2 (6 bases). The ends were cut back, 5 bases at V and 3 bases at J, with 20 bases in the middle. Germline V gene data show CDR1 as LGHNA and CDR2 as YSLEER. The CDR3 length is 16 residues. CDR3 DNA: TGCGCCAGCAGCAAGGGCCGTACGGAGGGCAGCTACGAGCAGTACTTC. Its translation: CASSKGRTEGSYEQYF.

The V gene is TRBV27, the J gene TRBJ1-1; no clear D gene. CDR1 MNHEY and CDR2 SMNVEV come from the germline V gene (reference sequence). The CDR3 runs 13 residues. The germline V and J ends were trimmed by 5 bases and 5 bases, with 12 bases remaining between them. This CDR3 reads CASSLNLGTEAFF. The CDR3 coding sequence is TGTGCCAGCAGTCTAAACTTGGGTACTGAAGCTTTCTTT.

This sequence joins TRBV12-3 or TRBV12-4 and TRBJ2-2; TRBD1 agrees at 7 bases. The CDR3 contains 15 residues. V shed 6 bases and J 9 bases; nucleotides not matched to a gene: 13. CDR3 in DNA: TGTGCCAGCAGCTTCGGACAGGACATTTTCCGGGAGCTGTTTTTT. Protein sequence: CASSFGQDIFRELFF.

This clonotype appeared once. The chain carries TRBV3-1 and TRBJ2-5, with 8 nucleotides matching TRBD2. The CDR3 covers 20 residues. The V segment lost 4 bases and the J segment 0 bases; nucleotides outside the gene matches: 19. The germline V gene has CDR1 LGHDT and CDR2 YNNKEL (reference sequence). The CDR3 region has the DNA TGTGCCAGCAGCCCCTATCATCGGCGGCGGGGGGATGAGCACCAAGAGACCCAGTACTTC. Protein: CASSPYHRRRGDEHQETQYF.

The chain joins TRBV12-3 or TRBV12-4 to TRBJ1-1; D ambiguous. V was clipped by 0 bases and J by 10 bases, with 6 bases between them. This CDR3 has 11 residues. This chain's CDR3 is CASSLASGAFF. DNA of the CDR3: TGTGCCAGCAGTTTAGCCTCGGGAGCTTTCTTT.

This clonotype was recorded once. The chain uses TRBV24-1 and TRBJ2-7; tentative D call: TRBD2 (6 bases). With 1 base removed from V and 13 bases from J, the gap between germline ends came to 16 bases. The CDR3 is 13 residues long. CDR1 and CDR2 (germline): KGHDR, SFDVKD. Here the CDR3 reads CATSDLTGSGFYF. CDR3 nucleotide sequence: TGTGCCACCAGTGATTTAACCGGGAGCGGCTTTTACTTC.

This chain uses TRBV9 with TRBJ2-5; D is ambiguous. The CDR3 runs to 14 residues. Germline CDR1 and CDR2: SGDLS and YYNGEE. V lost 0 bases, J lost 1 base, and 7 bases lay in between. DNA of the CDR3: TGTGCCAGCAGCGTAGATACGGTCCAAGAGACCCAGTACTTC. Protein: CASSVDTVQETQYF.

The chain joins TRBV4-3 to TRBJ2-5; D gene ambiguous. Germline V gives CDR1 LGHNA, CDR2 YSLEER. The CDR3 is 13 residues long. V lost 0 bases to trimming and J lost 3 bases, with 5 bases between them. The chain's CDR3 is CASSQDVEETQYF. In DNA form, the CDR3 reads TGCGCCAGCAGCCAAGATGTAGAAGAGACCCAGTACTTC.

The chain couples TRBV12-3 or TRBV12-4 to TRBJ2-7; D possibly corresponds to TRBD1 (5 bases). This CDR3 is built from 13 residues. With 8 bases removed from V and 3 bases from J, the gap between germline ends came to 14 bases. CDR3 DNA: TGTGCCAGCGGGCGTACGACAGTCTACGAGCAGTACTTC. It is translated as CASGRTTVYEQYF.

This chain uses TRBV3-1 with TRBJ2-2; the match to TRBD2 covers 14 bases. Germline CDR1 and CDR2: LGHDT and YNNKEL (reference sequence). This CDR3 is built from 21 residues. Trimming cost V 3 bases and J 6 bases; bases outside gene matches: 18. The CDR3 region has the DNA TGTGCCAGCAGCCATCCACAGGGGGGCCTGAGACTAGCGGGAGGGCCCGGGGAGCTGTTTTTT. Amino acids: CASSHPQGGLRLAGGPGELFF.

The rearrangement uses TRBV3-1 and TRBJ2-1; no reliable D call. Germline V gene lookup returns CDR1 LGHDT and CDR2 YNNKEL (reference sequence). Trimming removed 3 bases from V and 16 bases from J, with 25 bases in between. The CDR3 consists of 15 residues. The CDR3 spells CASSQEGSFISQLFF. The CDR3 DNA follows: TGTGCCAGCAGCCAGGAAGGGTCCTTCATCTCCCAGCTATTCTTC.

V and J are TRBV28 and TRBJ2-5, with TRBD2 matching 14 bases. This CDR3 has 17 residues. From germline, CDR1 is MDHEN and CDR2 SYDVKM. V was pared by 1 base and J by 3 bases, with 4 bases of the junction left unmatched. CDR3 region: CASSLFGLAGGEETQYF. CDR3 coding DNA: TGTGCCAGCAGTTTATTCGGACTAGCGGGAGGCGAAGAGACCCAGTACTTC.

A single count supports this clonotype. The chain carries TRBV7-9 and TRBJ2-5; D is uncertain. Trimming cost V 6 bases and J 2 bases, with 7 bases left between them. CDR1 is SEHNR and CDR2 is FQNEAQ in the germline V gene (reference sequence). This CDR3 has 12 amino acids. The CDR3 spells CASSFRQETQYF. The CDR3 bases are TGTGCCAGCAGTTTTCGGCAAGAGACCCAGTACTTC. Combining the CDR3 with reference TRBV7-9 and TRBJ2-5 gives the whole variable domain DTGVSQNPRHKITKRGQNVTFRCDPISEHNRLYWYRQTLGQGPEFLTYFQNEAQLEKSRLLSDRFSAERPKGSFSTLEIQRTEQGDSAMYLCASSFRQETQYFGPGTRLLVL.